Listed here are 6 T cell receptor beta chains from one sample, sequenced in a study of cytomegalovirus exposure and HLA in healthy donors. It was with 60 Vbeta and 13 Jbeta primers that the PCR ran. Assay: immunoSEQ multiplex PCR; the TCRdb copy retains only in-frame clones and omits some. This table holds about 140,000 clones, 70% to 80% found once. The sequenced material came from PBMCs. The origin of the receptors is a female donor in good health and CMV-seronegative.

The chain combines TRBV6-5 with TRBJ2-3; tentative D call: TRBD2 (6 bases). Between the trimmed V and J ends, which lost 6 bases and 3 bases, there was a span of 13 bases. The CDR3 sequence is 14 residues long. From germline, CDR1 is MNHEY and CDR2 SVGAGI. CDR3 residues: CASRAGLSTDTQYF. The CDR3, as DNA: TGTGCCAGCAGGGCGGGGTTATCGACAGATACGCAGTATTTT.

The J gene is TRBJ1-1, the V gene TRBV7-2; D is ambiguous. Germline V gene data show CDR1 as SGHTA and CDR2 as FQGNSA. V was clipped by 5 bases and J by 1 base, with 8 bases between them. The length of the CDR3 is 13 residues. CDR3 loop: CASSLTPNTEAFF. The CDR3 bases are TGTGCCAGCAGCCTTACACCGAACACTGAAGCTTTCTTT. Looking up the rest from reference TRBV7-2 and TRBJ1-1 gives the full variable domain: GAGVSQSPSNKVTEKGKDVELRCDPISGHTALYWYRQSLGQGLEFLIYFQGNSAPDKSGLPSDRFSAERTGGSVSTLTIQRTQQEDSAVYLCASSLTPNTEAFFGQGTRLTVV.

The V call is TRBV6-4, the J call TRBJ2-1; TRBD1 might be the D (5 bases). Germline-derived CDR1 and CDR2 are MRHNA and SNTAGT. V gave up 4 bases and J gave up 3 bases, with 10 bases separating them. The CDR3 is 14 residues long. CDR3 bases: TGTGCCAGCAGTGCGGTGGGGCGCTACAATGAGCAGTTCTTC. Its protein is CASSAVGRYNEQFF.

This chain connects TRBV5-1 to TRBJ2-3; 9 bases agree with TRBD2. In germline, CDR1 is SGHRS, CDR2 YFSETQ. Trimming took 0 bases from V and 4 from J; bases not matched to a gene: 6. The CDR3 length is 16 residues. CDR3 loop: CASSLERGAVSDTQYF. In nucleotides, the CDR3 is TGCGCCAGCAGCTTGGAGCGGGGGGCGGTTTCAGATACGCAGTATTTT.

The J gene is TRBJ2-1, the V gene TRBV11-2, with D perhaps TRBD2 (5 bases). CDR1 is SGHAT and CDR2 is FQNNGV in the germline V gene. The CDR3 sequence is 16 residues long. V lost 6 bases, J lost 2 bases, and 17 bases lay in between. CDR3: CASRKPGGFTYNEQFF. CDR3 DNA: TGTGCCAGCAGAAAACCAGGCGGGTTCACCTACAATGAGCAGTTCTTC. Complete variable domain (other parts from reference TRBV11-2 and TRBJ2-1): EAGVAQSPRYKIIEKRQSVAFWCNPISGHATLYWYQQILGQGPKLLIQFQNNGVVDDSQLPKDRFSAERLKGVDSTLKIQPAKLEDSAVYLCASRKPGGFTYNEQFFGPGTRLTVL.

This clone has a single count. The chain uses TRBV29-1 and TRBJ2-6; 8 nucleotides agree with TRBD1. V lost 6 bases and J lost 0; bases outside the gene matches: 10. The germline V gene has CDR1 SQVTM and CDR2 ANQGSEA. The CDR3 runs 17 residues. This CDR3 is CSVADRVDSSGANVLTF. DNA for the CDR3: TGCAGCGTCGCGGACAGGGTGGACAGCTCTGGGGCCAACGTCCTGACTTTC.